Below are 21 T cell receptor beta chains sequenced from a single sample in a study of blood T cell repertoires in COVID-19 (dated by TCRdb to the early 2020s). Library preparation was by the immunoSEQ multiplex PCR assay. Entries here come from immuneACCESS through TCRdb and include only in-frame sequences with V and J called. Some clones fail to appear in such tables; in the studies checked, an unresolved V gene covers under half of the shortfall, and the cause of the remainder is unknown. This sample holds over 55,000 clones; roughly 83% were observed only once. The ten top clones hold approximately 8.8% of the sample. Sequencing was performed on peripheral blood. These receptors were taken from a man aged 50 to 60 with active COVID-19.

The chain couples TRBV19 to TRBJ1-1, with 10 bases that match TRBD1. In germline, CDR1 is LNHDA, CDR2 SQIVND (reference sequence). V lost 8 bases, J lost 0 bases, and 12 bases stayed unmatched. The CDR3 runs to 17 residues. The CDR3 reads CASASGTGAFMNTEAFF. CDR3 sequence (DNA): TGTGCCAGTGCCTCAGGGACAGGGGCCTTCATGAACACTGAAGCTTTCTTT.

The chain links TRBV5-1 to TRBJ2-6; 8 nucleotides align to TRBD1. There are 18 residues in the CDR3. Germline loops: CDR1 SGHRS, CDR2 YFSETQ. Unmatched junction bases numbered 6, after V lost 1 base and J lost 0 bases. The CDR3 nucleotides are TGCGCCAGCAGCTTGTTCGGGACAGGAATCTCTGGGGCCAACGTCCTGACTTTC. This encodes CASSLFGTGISGANVLTF.

The chain uses TRBV20-1 and TRBJ2-7; TRBD2 agrees at 7 bases. Unmatched junction bases numbered 13, after V lost 3 bases and J lost 5 bases. This CDR3 has 15 residues. CDR1 is DFQATT and CDR2 is SNEGSKA in the germline V gene (reference sequence). CDR3 nucleotide sequence: TGCAGTGCTAGTGGGGGGAGAGCGGGAAAGGACGAGCAGTACTTC. Protein: CSASGGRAGKDEQYF.

The chain recombines TRBV7-2 with TRBJ1-5, with D tentatively TRBD1 (6 bases). Trimming removed 5 bases from V and 7 bases from J, with 15 bases in between. CDR3 length: 14 amino acids. Germline loops: CDR1 SGHTA, CDR2 FQGNSA. CDR3 nucleotide sequence: TGTGCCAGCAGCCTGGACAGAAACCAACAGCCCCAGCATTTT. Encoded protein: CASSLDRNQQPQHF.

The chain uses TRBV3-1 (or the pseudogene TRBV3-2) and TRBJ2-1; D remains ambiguous. From germline, CDR1 is LGHDT and CDR2 YNNKEL (reference sequence). This CDR3 has 15 amino acids. Trimming removed 0 bases from V and 9 bases from J, with 15 bases in between. As DNA, the CDR3 is TGTGCCAGCAGCCAAGATCGAGGCCAGCCGGGTGAGCAGTTCTTC. This sequence encodes CASSQDRGQPGEQFF.

The chain links TRBV6-6 to TRBJ2-7, with 12 bases lining up with TRBD2. CDR3 length: 15 residues. V dropped 7 bases and J dropped 5; count of bases not matched to a gene: 9. Looked up from germline, CDR1 is MNHNY and CDR2 is SVGAGI (reference sequence). CDR3 region: CASKGPGLAGHEQYF. In nucleotides, the CDR3 is TGTGCCAGCAAAGGTCCGGGACTAGCGGGCCACGAGCAGTACTTC.

The chain couples TRBV18 to TRBJ2-3, with D unresolved. The CDR3 is made up of 15 amino acids. Germline-derived CDR1 and CDR2 are KGHSH and LQKENI. Trimming stripped 3 bases from V and 0 bases from J, with 10 bases between. CDR3 in amino acids: CASSPPVRSTDTQYF. The CDR3 region has the DNA TGTGCCAGCTCACCTCCAGTCCGTAGCACAGATACGCAGTATTTT.

V gene TRBV6-5 combines with J gene TRBJ2-2; perhaps TRBD2 as D (5 bases). Trimming took off 6 bases at V and 0 bases at J, with 11 bases between the two ends. Germline-derived CDR1 and CDR2 are MNHEY and SVGAGI. The CDR3 runs to 15 residues. As DNA, the CDR3 is TGTGCCAGCAGACTCGGACTCTCGAACACCGGGGAGCTGTTTTTT. This sequence encodes CASRLGLSNTGELFF.

This rearrangement joins TRBV5-5 to TRBJ1-6; D unclear. This CDR3 has 16 amino acids. CDR1 is SGHKS and CDR2 is YYEKEE in the germline V gene (reference sequence). The ends were cut back, 5 bases at V and 0 bases at J, with 12 bases in the middle. In DNA, the CDR3 is TGTGCCAGCAGTTTCCACTGGAGCTCCTATAATTCACCCCTCCACTTT. Protein product: CASSFHWSSYNSPLHF.

The chain couples TRBV4-3 to TRBJ2-3, with TRBD2 matching 7 bases. This CDR3 spans 15 amino acids. After removal of 5 bases from V and 0 bases from J, the junction contained 5 bases not matched to a gene. Germline CDR1 reads LGHNA; CDR2 reads YSLEER. CDR3 region: CASSARGVSTDTQYF. In DNA, the CDR3 is TGCGCCAGCAGCGCTCGGGGGGTTAGCACAGATACGCAGTATTTT.

This clone occurred once. The rearrangement joins TRBV5-5 to TRBJ2-7; maybe TRBD1 (6 bases). The CDR3 has 14 amino acids. Germline V gene data show CDR1 as SGHKS and CDR2 as YYEKEE (reference sequence). V gave up 4 bases and J gave up 7 bases, with 18 bases separating them. The DNA for the CDR3 is TGTGCCAGCAGCCCCCAGGGGCGGGCAATGGAGCAGTACTTC. It translates to CASSPQGRAMEQYF.

V and J are TRBV30 and TRBJ1-2; possibly TRBD1 for D (6 bases). CDR3 length: 13 residues. CDR1 and CDR2 (germline): GTSNPN, SVGIG (reference sequence). Trimming stripped 2 bases from V and 8 bases from J, with 15 bases between. In DNA, the CDR3 is TGTGCCTGGAGTTTCGGGGGGCTAATAGGCTACACCTTC. The encoded protein is CAWSFGGLIGYTF.

This sequence joins TRBV2 and TRBJ1-6; D is undetermined. Between the trimmed V and J ends, which lost 7 bases and 4 bases, there was a span of 8 bases. Germline-derived CDR1 and CDR2 are SNHLY and FYNNEI. This CDR3 has 13 amino acids. The CDR3 DNA reads TGTGCCAGCACCGGGGAATATAATTCACCCCTCCACTTT. It is translated as CASTGEYNSPLHF.

V usage is TRBV9 and J usage is TRBJ1-3, with 7 bases identical to TRBD1. Germline V gene lookup returns CDR1 SGDLS and CDR2 YYNGEE. The V segment lost 0 bases and the J segment 0 bases; nucleotides outside the gene matches: 9. There are 18 residues in the CDR3. The CDR3 sequence is CASSVAGGSGLSGNTIYF. In nucleotides, the CDR3 is TGTGCCAGCAGCGTAGCAGGGGGGTCAGGTCTCTCTGGAAACACCATATATTTT. Based on the CDR3 plus reference TRBV9 and TRBJ1-3, the full variable domain is DSGVTQTPKHLITATGQRVTLRCSPRSGDLSVYWYQQSLDQGLQFLIQYYNGEERAKGNILERFSAQQFPDLHSELNLSSLELGDSALYFCASSVAGGSGLSGNTIYFGEGSWLTVV.

The rearrangement uses TRBV5-4 and TRBJ2-1, with a possible D match to TRBD2 (6 bases). The germline V and J ends were trimmed by 2 bases and 1 base, with 10 bases remaining between them. Germline CDR1 and CDR2: SGHNT and YYREEE (reference sequence). The CDR3 spans 15 residues. CDR3 nucleotides: TGTGCCAGCAGCTTTGCCGGGGGTTCCTACAATGAGCAGTTCTTC. Its protein is CASSFAGGSYNEQFF.

The chain couples TRBV6-6 to TRBJ2-7; TRBD2 aligns across 10 bases. The CDR3 is 16 residues long. Germline trimming cut 2 bases from V and 2 bases from J; bases unmatched to any gene: 6. Looked up from germline, CDR1 is MNHNY and CDR2 is SVGAGI (reference sequence). This CDR3 reads CASSYLLAGSPYEQYF. CDR3 DNA: TGTGCCAGCAGTTACCTACTAGCGGGAAGTCCCTACGAGCAGTACTTC.

This clone appeared a single time. The V gene is TRBV10-3, the J gene TRBJ2-7; 7 nucleotides agree with TRBD1. This CDR3 contains 14 residues. V lost 4 bases and J lost 1; bases outside the gene matches: 4. CDR1 is ENHRY, CDR2 SYGVKD, per germline. This chain's CDR3 is CAISGTGPSYEQYF. In nucleotides, the CDR3 is TGTGCCATCAGTGGGACAGGACCTTCCTACGAGCAGTACTTC.

The rearrangement joins TRBV30 to TRBJ1-3; a possible D gene is TRBD1 (5 bases). The V and J ends lost 3 bases and 0 bases respectively, with 12 bases between them. The CDR3 loop spans 15 amino acids. Per the germline V gene, CDR1 is GTSNPN and CDR2 is SVGIG (reference sequence). The CDR3: CAWRRGRGSGNTIYF. CDR3 sequence (DNA): TGTGCCTGGAGGCGGGGAAGGGGCTCTGGAAACACCATATATTTT.

J is TRBJ1-4 and V is TRBV4-3, with D unresolved. CDR3 length equals 14 residues. V lost 1 base and J 6 bases, leaving 9 bases between the germline ends. Germline loops: CDR1 LGHNA, CDR2 YSLEER. Here the CDR3 reads CASSQVPGDEKLFF. As DNA, the CDR3 is TGCGCCAGCAGCCAAGTTCCCGGAGATGAAAAACTGTTTTTT.

This chain links TRBV7-9 with TRBJ2-1, with TRBD2 identical over 7 bases. The germline gives CDR1 SEHNR, CDR2 FQNEAQ (reference sequence). The CDR3 consists of 16 residues. V trimming: 5 bases; J trimming: 2 bases; junction bases outside the gene matches: 9. The CDR3, as DNA: TGTGCCAGCAGCGCCTCTAGCGGAACTACCTACAATGAGCAGTTCTTC. It specifies CASSASSGTTYNEQFF.

The chain combines TRBV5-1 with TRBJ2-3; TRBD2 matches 12 bases. In germline, CDR1 is SGHRS, CDR2 YFSETQ. With V trimmed by 2 bases and J by 3 bases, 1 base remained unmatched. The length of the CDR3 is 15 residues. CDR3 amino acids: CASSLTSGGTDTQYF. CDR3 nucleotides: TGCGCCAGCAGCTTAACTAGCGGGGGGACAGATACGCAGTATTTT.